Shown below are 32 T cell receptor beta chains from a single sample sequenced in a study of blood T cell repertoires in COVID-19. Profiled with immunoSEQ multiplex PCR; TCRdb holds only in-frame clones, not every one. This repertoire shows 120,000 or so clones, 75% to 85% found once; its top ten account for 37%. Sequences were obtained from peripheral blood. The receptor set was obtained from a man aged 35 to 55 with active or convalescent COVID-19.

The gene calls are TRBV28 and TRBJ1-2, with D unresolved. Trimming cost V 1 base and J 6 bases, with 9 bases left between them. The germline V gene encodes CDR1 MDHEN and CDR2 SYDVKM. This CDR3 has 13 residues. The CDR3 DNA reads as TGTGCCAGCAGTTTATTCGCCGGGAATGGCTACACCTTC. It yields the protein CASSLFAGNGYTF.

This chain connects TRBV5-1 to TRBJ2-7; D ambiguous. The V and J ends lost 4 bases and 4 bases respectively, with 6 bases between them. This CDR3 is built from 11 residues. Germline assignment: CDR1 SGHRS and CDR2 YFSETQ. CDR3 in DNA: TGCGCCAGCAGCGCAGATTACGAGCAGTACTTC. It translates to CASSADYEQYF.

The genes are TRBV6-6 and TRBJ2-1; TRBD2 agrees at 9 bases. In germline, CDR1 is MNHNY, CDR2 SVGAGI (reference sequence). CDR3 length equals 16 residues. The ends lost 7 bases at V and 4 bases at J; junction bases unmatched: 11. The CDR3 region is CASKGSGGTLYNEQFF. Here the CDR3 DNA reads TGTGCCAGCAAGGGAAGCGGGGGGACTCTATACAATGAGCAGTTCTTC.

The table lists this clone with a few counts. The chain combines TRBV7-9 with TRBJ1-5; no definite D call. Germline V gene data show CDR1 as SEHNR and CDR2 as FQNEAQ (reference sequence). V gave up 2 bases and J gave up 3 bases, with 8 bases separating them. The CDR3 is 14 residues long. As DNA, the CDR3 is TGTGCCAGCAGCTTATCCGGGAACAATCAGCCCCAGCATTTT. Residues: CASSLSGNNQPQHF.

V and J are TRBV7-2 and TRBJ2-1; 10 nucleotides agree with TRBD1. The CDR3 spans 14 residues. Unmatched junction bases numbered 6, after V lost 3 bases and J lost 10 bases. From germline, CDR1 is SGHTA and CDR2 FQGNSA. Here the CDR3 DNA reads TGTGCCAGCAGCTTGGAGACAGGGGGCTTCGAGCAGTTCTTC. This gives the protein CASSLETGGFEQFF.

The chain employs TRBV28 and TRBJ2-2, with TRBD1 as a possible D gene (7 bases). The CDR3 covers 13 residues. Germline CDR1 reads MDHEN; CDR2 reads SYDVKM. Deletions cut 7 bases from V and 9 bases from J, with 15 bases between. CDR3 sequence reads: CASTTQGGRELFF. In DNA, the CDR3 is TGTGCCAGCACTACTCAGGGGGGCAGGGAGCTGTTTTTT.

The chain has TRBV6-6 and TRBJ2-2; D is possibly TRBD2 (5 bases). This CDR3 has 12 residues. Germline values: CDR1 MNHNY, CDR2 SVGAGI (reference sequence). The CDR3 spells CQSEGNTGELFF. DNA for the CDR3: TGTCAAAGTGAGGGGAACACCGGGGAGCTGTTTTTT.

The chain couples TRBV30 to TRBJ2-7; D is possibly TRBD2 (5 bases). Germline lookup yields CDR1 GTSNPN and CDR2 SVGIG (reference sequence). V was clipped by 4 bases and J by 2 bases, with 12 bases between them. The CDR3 has 13 residues. In DNA, the CDR3 is TGTGCCTGGACCCCGGGGTTACCCTACGAGCAGTACTTC. Amino acid sequence: CAWTPGLPYEQYF.

The chain links TRBV6-5 to TRBJ2-7, with TRBD1 identical over 8 bases. The length of the CDR3 is 15 residues. CDR1 is MNHEY and CDR2 is SVGAGI in the germline V gene. The V and J ends lost 7 bases and 1 base, in that order; junction bases with no gene match: 9. Here the CDR3 reads CASTTGGAGSYEQYF. The CDR3 nucleotides read TGTGCCAGCACCACAGGGGGTGCGGGATCCTACGAGCAGTACTTC.

V and J are TRBV7-9 and TRBJ2-2; D is undetermined. V lost 6 bases and J lost 6, with 14 bases in between. From germline, CDR1 is SEHNR and CDR2 FQNEAQ (reference sequence). The CDR3 contains 14 residues. CDR3 sequence: CASSSSLGAGELFF. DNA of the CDR3: TGTGCCAGCAGTAGTTCACTCGGTGCCGGGGAGCTGTTTTTT.

J is TRBJ1-1 and V is TRBV28, with 9 bases aligning to TRBD1. The CDR3 has 14 amino acids. V lost 4 bases, J lost 5 bases, and 5 bases stayed unmatched. Germline values: CDR1 MDHEN, CDR2 SYDVKM. The CDR3 sequence: CASSSTGGLTEAFF. DNA for the CDR3: TGTGCCAGCAGTTCCACAGGGGGCTTGACTGAAGCTTTCTTT.

The CDR3 bases are TGTGCCAGCAGCCTACCGGGACAGGGGGATGAAAAACTGTTTTTT. Translating gives CASSLPGQGDEKLFF. The chain carries TRBV11-3 and TRBJ1-4, with TRBD1 identical over 11 bases. The length of the CDR3 is 15 residues. CDR1 is SGHNT, CDR2 YENEEA, per germline. V lost 5 bases to trimming and J lost 6 bases; unmatched junction nucleotides: 5.

This chain links TRBV6-5 with TRBJ1-5, with 9 bases aligning to TRBD1. This CDR3 is built from 14 residues. The germline gives CDR1 MNHEY, CDR2 SVGAGI. Trimming removed 6 bases from V and 5 bases from J; junction bases left unmatched: 5. This CDR3 reads CASSPGQGYQPQHF. The CDR3 nucleotides read TGTGCCAGCAGCCCCGGACAGGGGTATCAGCCCCAGCATTTT.

This clone was found once. This rearrangement joins TRBV28 to TRBJ2-7, with D perhaps TRBD1 (5 bases). The V end lost 6 bases, the J end lost 0 bases, and 9 bases lay between the germline ends. There are 13 residues in the CDR3. Germline V gene lookup returns CDR1 MDHEN and CDR2 SYDVKM. The CDR3 loop is CASRTTVSYEQYF. The DNA for the CDR3 is TGTGCCAGCAGAACGACAGTCTCCTACGAGCAGTACTTC.

The chain links TRBV30 to TRBJ1-6; possibly TRBD1 for D (6 bases). Trimming removed 0 bases at V and 7 bases at J, with 10 bases between. The germline V gene encodes CDR1 GTSNPN and CDR2 SVGIG (reference sequence). The CDR3 is 14 residues long. DNA of the CDR3: TGTGCCTGGAGTGTACGGACAGTGAATTCACCCCTCCACTTT. This gives the protein CAWSVRTVNSPLHF.

This chain links TRBV24-1 with TRBJ1-1; D is undetermined. CDR1 is KGHDR and CDR2 is SFDVKD in the germline V gene. This CDR3 has 18 amino acids. V was trimmed by 0 bases and J by 2 bases, leaving 18 bases between them. The CDR3, as DNA: TGTGCCACCAGTGATTTGGTGCACAGCTTAATGCTCAACACTGAAGCTTTCTTT. The encoded protein is CATSDLVHSLMLNTEAFF.

This chain links TRBV7-2 with TRBJ2-7, with a tentative D call TRBD2 (6 bases). CDR3 size: 16 residues. V was shortened by 3 bases and J by 2 bases, with 17 bases between the two germline ends. CDR1 is SGHTA, CDR2 FQGNSA, per germline. The CDR3 here is CASSFSGVPVTYEQYF. CDR3 bases: TGTGCCAGCAGCTTCTCGGGAGTCCCCGTAACCTACGAGCAGTACTTC.

The J gene is TRBJ1-5, the V gene TRBV30; D remains ambiguous. CDR3 size: 17 residues. The V end was cut by 3 bases, the J end by 2 bases, with 20 bases between. The germline V gene has CDR1 GTSNPN and CDR2 SVGIG (reference sequence). CDR3: CAWRRAGGSRGNQPQHF. In DNA, the CDR3 is TGTGCCTGGAGACGGGCAGGAGGGAGTAGGGGCAATCAGCCCCAGCATTTT.

This clone was seen a single time. The rearrangement joins TRBV24-1 to TRBJ2-1; possibly TRBD1 for D (5 bases). V was clipped by 1 base and J by 5 bases, with 11 bases between them. Germline V gene sequence: CDR1 KGHDR, CDR2 SFDVKD. The CDR3 totals 15 residues. This chain's CDR3 is CATSDLGQGNNEQFF. The DNA for the CDR3 is TGTGCCACCAGTGATTTAGGGCAGGGCAACAATGAGCAGTTCTTC.

The V call is TRBV28, the J call TRBJ1-2; 7 nucleotides agree with TRBD1. The CDR3 loop spans 18 amino acids. The V gene end was trimmed by 5 bases and the J gene end by 1 base; junction bases not matched to a gene: 16. The germline V gene has CDR1 MDHEN and CDR2 SYDVKM. In DNA, the CDR3 is TGTGCCAGCAGTACCTACCGGGCCCCTACAGGGGTTAACTATGGCTACACCTTC. Its protein product is CASSTYRAPTGVNYGYTF.

This chain links TRBV4-1 with TRBJ1-2; D gene uncertain. CDR3 size: 16 residues. Germline CDR1 MGHRA, CDR2 YSYEKL. Deletions cut 0 bases from V and 4 bases from J, with 15 bases between. The CDR3 region has the DNA TGCGCCAGCAGCCAAGATGATTGGGCTGCCTTCTATGGCTACACCTTC. Residues: CASSQDDWAAFYGYTF.

This clone has only a few counts. The CDR3 sequence is CASSQSQAYGYTF. CDR3 sequence (DNA): TGTGCCAGCAGCCAGTCCCAGGCTTATGGCTACACCTTC. The V call is TRBV3-1 (or the pseudogene TRBV3-2), the J call TRBJ1-2; D not certain. This CDR3 region has 13 residues. With 3 bases removed from V and 5 bases from J, the gap between germline ends came to 10 bases. Germline V CDR1 and CDR2: LGHDT, YNNKEL (reference sequence).

The chain links TRBV19 to TRBJ1-3, with a tentative D call TRBD1 (5 bases). There are 14 residues in the CDR3. V was clipped by 7 bases and J by 2 bases, with 12 bases between them. Looked up from germline, CDR1 is LNHDA and CDR2 is SQIVND (reference sequence). This chain's CDR3 is CASTDGGTGNTIYF. The DNA for the CDR3 is TGTGCCAGTACCGACGGGGGGACTGGAAACACCATATATTTT. The full variable domain, in which reference TRBV19 and TRBJ1-3 provide the parts outside the CDR3, is DGGITQSPKYLFRKEGQNVTLSCEQNLNHDAMYWYRQDPGQGLRLIYYSQIVNDFQKGDIAEGYSVSREKKESFPLTVTSAQKNPTAFYLCASTDGGTGNTIYFGEGSWLTVV.

The chain has TRBV5-5 and TRBJ2-2, with TRBD1 matching 10 bases. The V segment lost 4 bases and the J segment 6 bases; nucleotides outside the gene matches: 3. The CDR3 runs 14 residues. Looked up from germline, CDR1 is SGHKS and CDR2 is YYEKEE (reference sequence). The CDR3 bases are TGTGCCAGCAGCACGGGACAGGGGTCCGGGGAGCTGTTTTTT. It translates to CASSTGQGSGELFF. Filled out from reference TRBV5-5 and TRBJ2-2, the complete variable domain reads DAGVTQSPTHLIKTRGQQVTLRCSPISGHKSVSWYQQVLGQGPQFIFQYYEKEERGRGNFPDRFSARQFPNYSSELNVNALLLGDSALYLCASSTGQGSGELFFGEGSRLTVL.

The V gene is TRBV18, the J gene TRBJ1-6; 9 bases line up with TRBD1. Germline V gene data show CDR1 as KGHSH and CDR2 as LQKENI. The CDR3 loop spans 15 amino acids. V dropped 2 bases and J dropped 9; count of bases not matched to a gene: 5. As DNA, the CDR3 is TGTGCCAGCTCACCATCCGGGACAGGGATTTCACCCCTCCACTTT. Protein product: CASSPSGTGISPLHF.

The chain combines TRBV19 with TRBJ2-3; the D gene is possibly TRBD2 (5 bases). This CDR3 has 14 amino acids. The V end lost 5 bases, the J end lost 1 base, and 10 bases lay between the germline ends. Per germline, CDR1 LNHDA and CDR2 SQIVND (reference sequence). The CDR3 DNA follows: TGTGCCAGTAGTGCTTTCGGGGGCACAGATACGCAGTATTTT. Protein: CASSAFGGTDTQYF.

The chain employs TRBV28 and TRBJ1-5; no reliable D call. Germline CDR1 reads MDHEN; CDR2 reads SYDVKM. The length of the CDR3 is 14 residues. The germline V and J ends were trimmed by 2 bases and 4 bases, with 9 bases remaining between them. In DNA form, the CDR3 reads TGTGCCAGCAGTTTAGGAGCCGGTAATCAGCCCCAGCATTTT. Translating gives CASSLGAGNQPQHF.

In its sample, this clone was seen a few times. The rearrangement joins TRBV28 to TRBJ1-2, with D hard to call. The V end was cut by 5 bases, the J end by 5 bases, with 15 bases between. Germline V CDR1 and CDR2: MDHEN, SYDVKM. The CDR3 has 14 amino acids. As DNA, the CDR3 is TGTGCCAGCAGTCCCGCCGGGAACGTATATGGCTACACCTTC. Encoded protein: CASSPAGNVYGYTF.

The V call is TRBV5-1, the J call TRBJ2-1; 7 nucleotides line up with TRBD1. Germline V gene sequence: CDR1 SGHRS, CDR2 YFSETQ. V lost 2 bases, J lost 0 bases, and 11 bases stayed unmatched. The CDR3 covers 18 residues. For the CDR3, the DNA is TGCGCCAGCAGCTTATGGGGACAGTCAATAATCTCCTACAATGAGCAGTTCTTC. Its translation is CASSLWGQSIISYNEQFF.

V gene TRBV6-5 combines with J gene TRBJ1-2, with TRBD1 identical over 11 bases. V was clipped by 8 bases and J by 8 bases; unmatched bases: 10. CDR1 is MNHEY, CDR2 SVGAGI, per germline. The CDR3 is 14 residues long. CDR3 sequence reads: CASGGQGGLAGYTF. The CDR3 DNA reads TGTGCCAGCGGGGGACAGGGGGGGCTGGCGGGCTACACCTTC.

The chain carries TRBV5-1 and TRBJ2-7, with D possibly being TRBD2 (5 bases). The germline CDR1 and CDR2 sequences are SGHRS and YFSETQ. This CDR3 is 13 amino acids long. Trimming shortened V by 0 bases and J by 3 bases, and 7 bases separated the two germline ends. The CDR3 coding sequence is TGCGCCAGCAGCTTGGATCGGGGCTACGAGCAGTACTTC. Encoded protein: CASSLDRGYEQYF.

The chain combines TRBV6-5 with TRBJ1-3; the D is unclear. Germline lookup yields CDR1 MNHEY and CDR2 SVGAGI. V lost 2 bases and J 2 bases, leaving 10 bases between the germline ends. The CDR3 sequence is 15 residues long. This CDR3 reads CASSYRGDPGNTIYF. In DNA, the CDR3 is TGTGCCAGCAGTTACCGAGGAGACCCTGGAAACACCATATATTTT.